A selection of T cell receptor beta chains follows, all from one sample in a study of regulatory and conventional T cells in RAG deficiency. Libraries were prepared by immunoSEQ multiplex PCR; TCRdb keeps only in-frame clonotypes and omits some of them. The sample comprises more than 35,000 clones, about 90% of which are singletons, and 0.51% rests with the top ten. The data were also submitted as part of a second study, on regulatory T cells.

The specimen sequenced was CD4+ effector T cells sorted from blood. All receptors come from a human donor in good health. Both conserved end residues are part of each CDR3.

V,CDR3
TRBV6-1,CASSEGPRGIYGYTF
TRBV14,CASSVTRNTEAFF
TRBV9,CASSVNNEQFF
TRBV9,CASSVGISAAQETQYF
TRBV5-1,CASSSLGPGSNEKLFF
TRBV7-9,CASSSRGPETQYF
TRBV10-1,CASSADRDFSGYTF
TRBV10-3,CAISVLAGSYEQYF
TRBV2,CASSEALAGYNEQFF
TRBV5-6,CASSWGQGHEQYF
TRBV10-3,CAISGAGSNYGYTF
TRBV30,CAWKSGQHTGELFF
TRBV2,CASGGQGANYGYTF
TRBV2,CASSPGLYEQYF
TRBV7-9,CASSLSSGELFF
TRBV19,CASSVGAVSDTQYF
TRBV29-1,CSVARNPANTDTQYF
TRBV19,CASSDFFEQYF
TRBV19,CASSLGQMNTEAFF
TRBV7-9,CASSVQTSLGTQYF
TRBV11-3,CASSHLTPGLYNSPLHF
TRBV28,CASSLGGGPYGYTF
TRBV9,CASSETGGDGYTF
TRBV10-3,CASTPGTGVSQPQHF
TRBV5-6,CASSLISRDPSGNTIYF
TRBV6-1,CASSEGGSGNNEQFF
TRBV28,CASSSMRENSYNEQFF
TRBV14,CASSQVTGGYEQYF
TRBV9,CASSYGSREGGYTF
TRBV29-1,CSAERETDTQYF
TRBV5-1,CASGSGRTYNEQFF